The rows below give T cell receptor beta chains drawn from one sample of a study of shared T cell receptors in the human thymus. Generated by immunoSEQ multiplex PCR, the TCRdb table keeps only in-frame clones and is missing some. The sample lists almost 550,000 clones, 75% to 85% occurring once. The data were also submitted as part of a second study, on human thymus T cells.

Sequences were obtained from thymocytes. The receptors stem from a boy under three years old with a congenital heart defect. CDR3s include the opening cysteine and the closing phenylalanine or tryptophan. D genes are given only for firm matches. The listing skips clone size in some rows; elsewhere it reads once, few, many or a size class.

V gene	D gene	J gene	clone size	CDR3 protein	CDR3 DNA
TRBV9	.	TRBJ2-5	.	CASSARTAKETQYF	TGTGCCAGCAGCGCCAGGACAGCCAAAGAGACCCAGTACTTC
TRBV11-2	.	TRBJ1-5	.	CASSLGTGNQPQHF	TGTGCCAGCAGCTTAGGGACAGGCAATCAGCCCCAGCATTTT
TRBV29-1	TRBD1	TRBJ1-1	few	CSVGEYAGGREAFF	TGCAGCGTTGGGGAGTATGCAGGGGGACGAGAAGCTTTCTTT
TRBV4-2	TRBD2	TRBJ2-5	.	CASSQGGLAGQETQYF	TGTGCCAGCAGCCAAGGGGGCCTAGCGGGGCAAGAGACCCAGTACTTC
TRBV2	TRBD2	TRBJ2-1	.	CASREGAGAYNEQFF	TGTGCCAGCAGGGAAGGGGCGGGAGCATACAATGAGCAGTTCTTC
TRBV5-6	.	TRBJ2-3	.	CASSLVERRGADTQYF	TGTGCCAGCAGCTTGGTGGAGCGGCGGGGCGCAGATACGCAGTATTTT
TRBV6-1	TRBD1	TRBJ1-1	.	CASRNRGPEAFF	TGTGCCAGCAGAAACAGGGGTCCTGAAGCTTTCTTT
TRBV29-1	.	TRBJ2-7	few	CSAAPFPGGDFYEQYF	TGCAGCGCTGCACCCTTCCCGGGCGGGGATTTCTACGAGCAGTACTTC
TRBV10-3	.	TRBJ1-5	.	CAISESTTPAGDQPQHF	TGTGCCATCAGTGAGTCCACGACACCAGCGGGCGATCAGCCCCAGCATTTT
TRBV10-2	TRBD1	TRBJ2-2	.	CASSDPRTGRTGELFF	TGCGCCAGCAGTGACCCCCGGACAGGGCGGACCGGGGAGCTGTTTTTT
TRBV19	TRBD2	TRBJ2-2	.	CASSMEAGGWTGELFF	TGTGCCAGTAGTATGGAAGCGGGAGGATGGACCGGGGAGCTGTTTTTT
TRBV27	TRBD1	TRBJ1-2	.	CASSLGDSPSSYGYTF	TGTGCCAGCAGTCTAGGGGACAGCCCTTCCTCCTATGGCTACACCTTC
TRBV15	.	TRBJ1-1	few	CATSREQAGWTEAFF	TGTGCCACCAGCAGAGAACAGGCTGGGTGGACTGAAGCTTTCTTT
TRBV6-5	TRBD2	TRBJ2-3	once	CASSYSAGGATDTQYF	TGTGCCAGCAGTTACTCCGCGGGAGGCGCAACAGATACGCAGTATTTT
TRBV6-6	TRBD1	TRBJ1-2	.	CASSYGPRDSWGYTF	TGTGCCAGCAGTTACGGTCCTAGGGACAGTTGGGGCTACACCTTC
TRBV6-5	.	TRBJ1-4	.	CASSPRWCAGEKLFF	TGTGCCAGCAGTCCGCGGTGGTGTGCGGGGGAAAAACTGTTTTTT
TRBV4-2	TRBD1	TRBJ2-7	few	CASSQPQGFRSYEQYF	TGTGCCAGCAGCCAACCACAGGGGTTTCGGTCCTACGAGCAGTACTTC
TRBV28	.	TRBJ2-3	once	CASSHPGAGRTDTQYF	TGTGCCAGCAGTCACCCAGGGGCAGGCCGCACAGATACGCAGTATTTT
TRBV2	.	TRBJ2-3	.	CASAAGQRGYCYFDTQYF	TGTGCCAGCGCCGCGGGACAGAGGGGTTACTGTTACTTTGATACGCAGTATTTT
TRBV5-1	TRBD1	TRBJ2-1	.	CASSSTGSWDNEQFF	TGCGCCAGCAGCTCGACAGGGTCGTGGGACAATGAGCAGTTCTTC
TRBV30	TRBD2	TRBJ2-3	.	CAWSGLAGGRTQYF	TGTGCCTGGAGTGGACTAGCGGGAGGCAGGACGCAGTATTTT
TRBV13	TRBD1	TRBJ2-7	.	CASSPLRSSQGDGAYEQYF	TGTGCCAGCAGCCCACTACGATCTTCCCAGGGGGACGGTGCCTACGAGCAGTACTTC
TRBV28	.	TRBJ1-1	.	CASSLPDSLPNTYTEAFF	TGTGCCAGCAGTTTACCCGACAGTCTGCCAAACACTTACACTGAAGCTTTCTTT